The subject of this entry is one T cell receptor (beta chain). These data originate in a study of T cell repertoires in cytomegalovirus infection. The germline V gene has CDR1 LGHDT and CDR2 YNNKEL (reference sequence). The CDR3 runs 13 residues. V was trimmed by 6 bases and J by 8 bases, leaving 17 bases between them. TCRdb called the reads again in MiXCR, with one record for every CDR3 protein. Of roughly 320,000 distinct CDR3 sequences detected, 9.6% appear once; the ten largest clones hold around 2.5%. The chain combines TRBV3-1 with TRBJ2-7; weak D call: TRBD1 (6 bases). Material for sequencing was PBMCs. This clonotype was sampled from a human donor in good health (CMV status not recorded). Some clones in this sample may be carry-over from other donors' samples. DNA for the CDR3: TGTGCCAGCAGTCAACATTCAACAGGGCAGCAGTACTTC. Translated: CASSQHSTGQQYF.